The 3 T cell receptor beta chains reported below all come from one sample, sequenced in a study of CD8+ T cells in alopecia areata. As the sequencing template, cDNA was produced by extracting RNA and reverse transcribing it. Sequencing was performed with immunoSEQ multiplex PCR; in TCRdb, only in-frame clones are kept and a portion is missing. The sample records some 100,000 clones, roughly two fifths being singletons. The sample was CD4+ T cells sorted from blood. These receptors all come from a human donor with alopecia areata.

As DNA, the CDR3 is TGTGCCAGCAGCTTCAGGGGACCTGGGGAGCAGTACTTC. Translated: CASSFRGPGEQYF. This sequence joins TRBV7-2 and TRBJ2-7, with a weak D call TRBD1 (6 bases). The V end lost 3 bases, the J end lost 7 bases, and 13 bases lay between the germline ends. CDR1 SGHTA and CDR2 FQGNSA come from the germline V gene. The CDR3 runs 13 residues.

This clone showed up just a few times. The chain has TRBV10-3 and TRBJ2-3; TRBD2 might be the D (6 bases). This CDR3 has 22 amino acids. Germline values: CDR1 ENHRY, CDR2 SYGVKD. Trimming shortened V by 4 bases and J by 2 bases, and 34 bases separated the two germline ends. CDR3 protein: CAISGSALRKAGPGPITDTQYF. The CDR3 DNA is TGTGCCATCAGTGGCTCAGCTCTTAGGAAAGCGGGCCCAGGTCCTATCACAGATACGCAGTATTTT.

This clone was counted only a few times. The V call is TRBV2, the J call TRBJ2-1; no clear D gene. In germline, CDR1 is SNHLY, CDR2 FYNNEI. Trimming shortened V by 8 bases and J by 4 bases, and 6 bases separated the two germline ends. This CDR3 contains 11 residues. In DNA, the CDR3 is TGTGCCAGCTCCCCATACAATGAGCAGTTCTTC. Its protein product is CASSPYNEQFF.